This T cell receptor (beta chain) was recovered during a study of brain T cells in children with intractable seizures (dated by TCRdb to the early 2020s). About the investigation overall: A NanoString immunology panel was first used to screen resected brain tissue from about 56 pediatric epilepsy surgery cases for immune gene transcripts. Of the roughly 12 selected surgery cases, pre-surgery blood was also sequenced for eight, so four had brain tissue only. What the study reported, not specific to this receptor: Viral specificity was inferred solely from CDR3 sequence similarity, and the HCMV serostatus of the patients was not known. Sequencing depth differed between pre- and post-surgery blood, so clones missing from the pre-surgery sample may reflect undersampling.

The CDR3 numbers 16 residues from cysteine through phenylalanine. Only the CDR3 DNA is retained, 48 bases long and in frame from the first base. Compared with germline, V lacks 8 bases and J lacks 2 bases; bases without a gene match: 14. The germline V gene specifies MDHEN as CDR1 and SYDVKM as CDR2. The time point label on this specimen signifies: resected brain tissue, or blood drawn just prior to surgery. The surgery cases with the highest brain T cell transcript signatures were chosen for TCR beta chain sequencing of brain tissue, and also of blood when blood was available. Before surgery, the patients had been given at least one anti-epileptic drug. The TCR-sequenced patients were children whose drug-resistant epilepsy was caused by tuberous sclerosis complex, focal cortical dysplasia, Rasmussen encephalitis or hemimegalencephaly. Blood samples were collected immediately before the epilepsy surgery. The Monarch genomic DNA purification kit was used to extract bulk genomic DNA from unsorted brain tissue and whole blood.

TCR beta chain sequences were generated from genomic DNA using the immunoSEQ assay. The source study handled its data this way. CDR3 sequences not starting with the conserved framework cysteine at position 104 were manually removed. To get clonality, the normalized Shannon's Diversity Index was subtracted from one, giving values from 0 (maximal diversity) to 1 (oligoclonal). Chi-squared comparison-of-proportions tests assessed whether the same CDR3 differed in frequency between samples, such as brain versus blood. Public clonotypes were identified through searches of immuneACCESS, and similarity to known antiviral clonotypes was evaluated with the VDJdb browser. This immuneACCESS table, as held by TCRdb, lists in-frame sequences with V and J called but not all clones. Of the missing ones, under half trace to an unresolved V gene in checked studies; the others have no known cause. V, J and clone size are taken as reported in that table, and D and trimming were inferred from the DNA itself. The sample profile shows 100,000 to 120,000 clones; roughly 92% of them were found once. The top ten hold about 4% of the sample.

A word on this clone: Its antigen specificity is not known. No base-level quality is on record; no much larger clone is a single base apart.

The receptor's source is a boy under three years old with hemimegalencephaly and intractable seizures. Recombination linked TRBV28 to TRBJ2-7, and 8 junction bases match TRBD1. Sample: peripheral blood, taken at surgery. The sequenced DNA: TGTGCCAGCTGCGCCATCGGGACAGGCACCCCCTACGAGCAGTACTTC. Translation gives CASCAIGTGTPYEQYF.